This TCR beta chain was found in a study of blood T cell repertoires in COVID-19. Turning to the study itself: The analysed material was cDNA or gDNA that came from T cells, B-cell-depleted T cells, or PBMCs.

This CDR3 is 11 amino acids long. From germline, CDR1 is SGHAT and CDR2 FQNNGV. The data were produced by immunoSEQ multiplex PCR, yet TCRdb's version contains in-frame clones alone and is incomplete. This table holds 260,000 or so clones, approximately 88% found once. The material sequenced was peripheral blood. This TCR came from a man aged 18 to 35 with active or convalescent COVID-19. This chain joins TRBV11-2 and TRBJ1-3; 7 nucleotides line up with TRBD1. The CDR3 DNA sequence: TGTGCAAACGGGCAGGGGGACACCATATATTTT. Translation: CANGQGDTIYF.